The clone carrying this T cell receptor (beta chain) has just one count. This sample was included in a study of cytomegalovirus exposure and HLA in healthy donors. Between the trimmed V and J ends, which lost 1 base and 1 base, there was a span of 11 bases. The CDR3 length is 15 residues. Per germline, CDR1 ENHRY and CDR2 SYGVKD. Vbeta (60) and Jbeta (13) primers were used in the PCR. Data came from immunoSEQ multiplex PCR; TCRdb stores just in-frame clones and leaves some out. Of more than 120,000 clones detected, around 78% appear once; the ten largest clones hold about 6.6%. This TCR was recovered from a middle-aged woman in good health and CMV-seropositive. Sequenced material: PBMCs. The V gene is TRBV10-3, the J gene TRBJ2-7, with a possible D match to TRBD1 (5 bases). CDR3 nucleotide sequence: TGTGCCATCAGTGAGTGGGGCGGTGGGTCCTACGAGCAGTACTTC. It yields the protein CAISEWGGGSYEQYF.